A single sample gave rise to the 9 T cell receptor beta chains below, sequenced in a study of shared clonotypes between healthy human individuals (dated by TCRdb to about 2020). Preparation of the library involved the immunoSEQ multiplex PCR assay. Held by TCRdb, this immuneACCESS table contains in-frame sequences only and omits some clones. Under half of the omission traces to an unresolved V gene where checked; the cause of the rest is unknown. The sample profile shows more than 400,000 clones; approximately 81% of them were found once. The biggest ten clones account for about 13% of the sample. Sequenced: PBMCs. The receptors were gathered from a woman in her thirties or forties in good health. Some clones in this sample may be carry-over from other donors' samples.

Points on this clone: A junction boundary mismatches the germline segment, possibly from a read error. The J gene is TRBJ2-2, the V gene TRBV7-8, with TRBD2 matching over 11 bases. The CDR3 covers 15 residues. Germline CDR1 is SGHVS and CDR2 is FQNEAQ. CDR3 region: CASSLAGGNTGELFF. CDR3 DNA: TGTGCCAGCAGCCTAGCGGGGGGGAACACCGGGGAGCTGTTTTTT.

The rearrangement links TRBV7-6 to TRBJ2-3; the match to TRBD2 covers 7 bases. J gave up 3 bases and V 1 base, and 10 bases lay outside the gene matches. Per germline, CDR1 SGHVS and CDR2 FNYEAQ. The CDR3 is 17 amino acids. CDR3 residues: CASSLGGGPSRTDTQYF. DNA for the CDR3: TGTGCCAGCAGCTTAGGGGGGGGTCCCTCAAGGACAGATACGCAGTATTTT.

This clone was seen just once. The rearrangement links TRBV7-3 to TRBJ2-3, with D possibly being TRBD2 (5 bases). V lost 1 base and J 9 bases, leaving 14 bases between the germline ends. The CDR3 contains 14 residues. The germline V gene has CDR1 SGHTA and CDR2 FQGTGA. CDR3 amino acids: CASSLSLAEATQYF. DNA of the CDR3: TGTGCCAGCAGCTTAAGTCTGGCGGAGGCGACGCAGTATTTT.

The rearrangement joins TRBV6-5 to TRBJ2-3; 11 positions match TRBD1. The CDR3 is 15 amino acids. Germline V gene data show CDR1 as MNHEY and CDR2 as SVGAGI. Trimming cost V 4 bases and J 4 bases; bases outside gene matches: 4. CDR3 sequence reads: CASSSGQGASDTQYF. The CDR3 DNA sequence: TGTGCCAGCAGTTCCGGACAGGGGGCGTCAGATACGCAGTATTTT.

The V gene is TRBV2, the J gene TRBJ2-7, with 7 positions matching TRBD2. The V gene end was trimmed by 4 bases and the J gene end by 6 bases; junction bases not matched to a gene: 9. Germline V CDR1 and CDR2: SNHLY, FYNNEI. The CDR3 covers 14 residues. CDR3 region: CASSAGLVGSEQYF. The CDR3, as DNA: TGTGCCAGCAGTGCCGGACTAGTGGGATCCGAGCAGTACTTC.

The V gene is TRBV2, the J gene TRBJ2-1; 13 nucleotides line up with TRBD2. Germline V lookup: CDR1 SNHLY, CDR2 FYNNEI. CDR3 length: 13 residues. The trim removed 9 bases at V and 10 bases at J, leaving 6 bases unmatched. CDR3 sequence (DNA): TGTGCCAGTGGGACTAGCGGGATCCTAGAGCAGTTCTTC. Amino acid sequence: CASGTSGILEQFF.

The rearrangement uses TRBV10-3 and TRBJ2-1; perhaps TRBD1 as D (6 bases). This CDR3 region has 15 residues. The germline V gene encodes CDR1 ENHRY and CDR2 SYGVKD. V lost 5 bases and J lost 7, with 18 bases in between. CDR3 nucleotide sequence: TGTGCCATCAGTTCTTCAGGGGCCGGACCAAATGAGCAGTTCTTC. Translated: CAISSSGAGPNEQFF.

The rearrangement uses TRBV6-5 and TRBJ1-1; D is uncertain. CDR1 and CDR2 from the germline V gene are MNHEY and SVGAGI. This CDR3 spans 14 amino acids. V was cut by 2 bases and J by 5 bases, with 12 bases left in between. The CDR3, as DNA: TGTGCCAGCAGTTACAACGGGGTCGGGACTGAAGCTTTCTTT. Its translation is CASSYNGVGTEAFF.

This clone was seen once. The chain has TRBV28 and TRBJ2-1, with 9 bases matching TRBD2. This CDR3 has 12 residues. Trimming took 5 bases from V and 9 from J; bases not matched to a gene: 2. The germline V gene encodes CDR1 MDHEN and CDR2 SYDVKM. For the CDR3, the DNA is TGTGCCAGCAGTCTAGCGGGAAGTGAGCAGTTCTTC. This encodes CASSLAGSEQFF.